The sequence of this TCR beta chain was determined in a study of cytomegalovirus exposure and HLA in healthy donors. Study-wide results and caveats: Association of fewer than 20,000 TCR beta sequences with HLA alleles was found at 0.05 false discovery rate in a later analysis.

Worth noting for this clone: Its target is not known.

Germline-derived CDR1 and CDR2 are LNHDA and SQIVND (reference sequence). This CDR3 is built from 14 residues. V was shortened by 2 bases and J by 6 bases, with 10 bases between the two germline ends. PCR primers comprised 60 Vbeta and 13 Jbeta primers. The table came from immunoSEQ multiplex PCR; TCRdb's copy has only in-frame clones and leaves some out. The repertoire has 150,000 or so clones, roughly 85% of them found once; the top ten carry 7% to 9.5%. The specimen sequenced was PBMCs. The sequence came from a male donor in good health and CMV-seropositive. This rearrangement joins TRBV19 to TRBJ2-2; a possible D gene is TRBD2 (6 bases). CDR3 sequence reads: CASSIIGGAGELFF. The CDR3 coding sequence is TGTGCCAGTAGTATAATCGGAGGGGCCGGGGAGCTGTTTTTT.